These 9 T cell receptor beta chains share one sample of origin, sequenced in a study of cytomegalovirus exposure and HLA in healthy donors. PCR amplification relied on 60 Vbeta primers (plus 13 Jbeta primers). Clones were sequenced by immunoSEQ multiplex PCR, and TCRdb holds only the in-frame ones, with some missing. The data contain around 140,000 clones, roughly three quarters of them singletons. Sequencing was performed on PBMCs. The receptors stem from a woman in her forties in good health and CMV-seronegative.

This clone was seen only a few times. The CDR3 nucleotides are TGTGCCAGCTCACCACCGAGTTTGGCTGAAGCTTTCTTT. The encoded protein is CASSPPSLAEAFF. V and J are TRBV18 and TRBJ1-1, with no clear D. CDR1 and CDR2 from the germline V gene are KGHSH and LQKENI. This CDR3 has 13 residues. Deletions cut 0 bases from V and 6 bases from J, with 8 bases between.

The rearrangement joins TRBV18 to TRBJ1-1; possible D gene TRBD1, 6 bases. Germline values: CDR1 KGHSH, CDR2 LQKENI. The CDR3 is made up of 15 amino acids. The germline V and J ends were trimmed by 2 bases and 4 bases, with 14 bases remaining between them. CDR3 sequence reads: CASSPMAQGSTEAFF. In DNA, the CDR3 is TGTGCCAGCTCACCAATGGCGCAGGGGAGCACTGAAGCTTTCTTT.

This clone has only a few counts. The J gene is TRBJ1-5, the V gene TRBV11-2; TRBD1 agrees at 7 bases. The junction had 8 bases not matched to a gene; V was cut back by 5 bases and J by 7 bases. CDR3 length: 14 amino acids. The germline CDR1 and CDR2 sequences are SGHAT and FQNNGV. CDR3 residues: CASSASDRDQPQHF. In DNA form, the CDR3 reads TGTGCCAGCAGCGCTAGCGACAGGGACCAGCCCCAGCATTTT.

Worth noting for this clone: This sample includes further DNA sequences coding for the same CDR3. The V gene is TRBV7-7, the J gene TRBJ2-5; D is ambiguous. Germline CDR1 SSHAT, CDR2 FNYEAQ (reference sequence). V shed 1 base and J shed 3 bases, with 6 bases lying between them. The CDR3 spans 13 residues. As DNA, the CDR3 is TGTGCCAGCAGCTTAGGGCCAAAAGAGACCCAGTACTTC. Translating it yields CASSLGPKETQYF.

In its sample, this clone was seen a few times. The rearrangement joins TRBV6-5 to TRBJ2-7; maybe TRBD2 (6 bases). Trimming cost V 2 bases and J 1 base, with 12 bases left between them. This CDR3 is built from 15 residues. The germline gives CDR1 MNHEY, CDR2 SVGAGI. CDR3 nucleotides: TGTGCCAGCAGTTACACGGGGGTGGCTTCCTACGAGCAGTACTTC. Its translation is CASSYTGVASYEQYF.

The chain has TRBV9 and TRBJ1-6; TRBD1 aligns across 8 bases. The CDR3 extends over 15 amino acids. Germline V gene sequence: CDR1 SGDLS, CDR2 YYNGEE. V was pared by 0 bases and J by 9 bases, with 5 bases of the junction left unmatched. The CDR3 loop is CASSVGQGASSPLHF. CDR3 bases: TGTGCCAGCAGCGTAGGGCAGGGGGCGTCTTCACCCCTCCACTTT.

The V call is TRBV28, the J call TRBJ1-2; the match to TRBD1 covers 10 bases. Germline CDR1 is MDHEN and CDR2 is SYDVKM. There are 17 residues in the CDR3. Germline trimming cut 9 bases from V and 3 bases from J; bases unmatched to any gene: 16. Here the CDR3 reads CASHEVGGGQGHYGYTF. Written as DNA, the CDR3 is TGTGCCAGTCATGAAGTGGGGGGGGGACAGGGGCACTATGGCTACACCTTC.

V gene TRBV5-6 combines with J gene TRBJ1-5; TRBD1 aligns across 7 bases. The CDR3 has 15 amino acids. Germline V lookup: CDR1 SGHDT, CDR2 YYEEEE. V lost 2 bases and J lost 3; bases outside the gene matches: 5. The CDR3 region is CASSFRTGLNQPQHF. The CDR3 DNA sequence: TGTGCCAGCAGCTTCCGGACAGGCCTCAATCAGCCCCAGCATTTT.

This chain uses TRBV10-3 with TRBJ1-5; TRBD1 agrees at 9 bases. Germline assignment: CDR1 ENHRY and CDR2 SYGVKD. V dropped 10 bases and J dropped 5; count of bases not matched to a gene: 6. The CDR3 sequence is 13 residues long. The CDR3, as DNA: TGTGCCACTCAACAGGGGGCTGATCAGCCCCAGCATTTT. It translates to CATQQGADQPQHF.